This T cell receptor beta chain was recorded in a study of blood T cell repertoires in COVID-19. Per the study methods: Amplification of reference gene primers provided the estimated nucleated cell counts. Assay used: immunoSEQ multiplex PCR; TCRdb lists only in-frame clones, some missing. V, J and clone size are those of that table, while D and trimming were read from the DNA. The sample shows approximately 150,000 clones, about 85% of them seen only once. Germline V gene lookup returns CDR1 SQVTM and CDR2 ANQGSEA. The CDR3 runs 12 residues. V lost 7 bases and J lost 7; bases outside the gene matches: 6. This clone was recorded once. Everyone who took part was roughly 18 to 95 years old, and they came from about two dozen US areas. Cohorts were based on clinical histories the participants reported.

Input material: PBMCs or T cells enriched from blood (not recorded which). The origin of this receptor is a woman in her thirties or forties with acute COVID-19. The chain employs TRBV29-1 and TRBJ1-1, with 10 bases that match TRBD1. This CDR3 reads CSAGQGIGEAFF. The CDR3 bases are TGCAGCGCGGGACAGGGGATAGGTGAAGCTTTCTTT.